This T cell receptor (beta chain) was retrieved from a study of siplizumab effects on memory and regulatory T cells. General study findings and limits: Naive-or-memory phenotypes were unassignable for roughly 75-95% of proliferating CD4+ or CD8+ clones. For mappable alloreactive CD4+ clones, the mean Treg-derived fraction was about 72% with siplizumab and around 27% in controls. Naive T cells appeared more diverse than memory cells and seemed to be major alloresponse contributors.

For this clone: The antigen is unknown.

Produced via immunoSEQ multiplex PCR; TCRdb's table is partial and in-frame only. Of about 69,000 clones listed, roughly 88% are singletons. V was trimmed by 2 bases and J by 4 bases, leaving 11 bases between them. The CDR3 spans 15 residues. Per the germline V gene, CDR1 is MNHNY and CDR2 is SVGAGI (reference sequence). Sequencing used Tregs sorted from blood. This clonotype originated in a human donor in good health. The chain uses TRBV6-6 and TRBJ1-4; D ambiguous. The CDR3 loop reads CASSYPNSYNEKLFF. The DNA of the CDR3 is TGTGCCAGCAGTTACCCGAACTCTTATAATGAAAAACTGTTTTTT.